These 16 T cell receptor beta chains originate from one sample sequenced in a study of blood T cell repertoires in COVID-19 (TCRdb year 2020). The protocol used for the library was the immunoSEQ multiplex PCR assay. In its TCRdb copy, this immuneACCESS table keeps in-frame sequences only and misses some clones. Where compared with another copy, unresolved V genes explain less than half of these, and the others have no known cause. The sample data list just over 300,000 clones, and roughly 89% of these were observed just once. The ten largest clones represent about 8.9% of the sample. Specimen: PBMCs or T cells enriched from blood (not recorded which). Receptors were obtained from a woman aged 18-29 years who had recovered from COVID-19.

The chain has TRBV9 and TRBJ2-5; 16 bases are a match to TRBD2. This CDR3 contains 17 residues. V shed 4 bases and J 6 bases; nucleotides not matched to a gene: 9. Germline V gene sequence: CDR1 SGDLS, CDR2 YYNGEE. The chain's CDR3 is CASSTGLGLAGGKTQYF. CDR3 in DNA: TGTGCCAGCAGCACAGGCCTGGGACTAGCGGGAGGGAAGACCCAGTACTTC.

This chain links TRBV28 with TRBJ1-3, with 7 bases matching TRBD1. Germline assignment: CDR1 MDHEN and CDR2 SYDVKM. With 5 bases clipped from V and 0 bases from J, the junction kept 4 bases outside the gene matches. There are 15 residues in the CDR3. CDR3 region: CASSRTGLSGNTIYF. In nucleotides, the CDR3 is TGTGCCAGCAGTAGGACAGGCCTCTCTGGAAACACCATATATTTT. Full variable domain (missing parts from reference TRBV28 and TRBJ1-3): DVKVTQSSRYLVKRTGEKVFLECVQDMDHENMFWYRQDPGLGLRLIYFSYDVKMKEKGDIPEGYSVSREKKERFSLILESASTNQTSMYLCASSRTGLSGNTIYFGEGSWLTVV.

The CDR3 nucleotides are TGTGCCAGCAGTTTATCAGCCATGGAGACCCAGTACTTC. Protein sequence: CASSLSAMETQYF. The chain employs TRBV27 and TRBJ2-5; D is undetermined. Trimming removed 0 bases at V and 5 bases at J, with 7 bases between. The CDR3 extends over 13 amino acids. The V gene's germline CDR1 is MNHEY and CDR2 SMNVEV (reference sequence).

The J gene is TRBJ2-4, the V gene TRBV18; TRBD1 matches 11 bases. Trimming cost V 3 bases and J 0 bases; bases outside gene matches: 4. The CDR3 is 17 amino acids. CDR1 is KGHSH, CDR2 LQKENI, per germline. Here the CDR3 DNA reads TGTGCCAGCTCACCGGGACAGGGGGGAATAGCCAAAAACATTCAGTACTTC. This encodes CASSPGQGGIAKNIQYF.

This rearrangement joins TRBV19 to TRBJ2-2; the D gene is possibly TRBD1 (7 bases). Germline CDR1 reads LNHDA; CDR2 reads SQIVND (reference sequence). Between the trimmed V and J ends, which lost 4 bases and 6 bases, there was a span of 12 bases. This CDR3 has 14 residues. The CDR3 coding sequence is TGTGCCAGTAGTAATACAGGGGAGGCCGGGGAGCTGTTTTTT. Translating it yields CASSNTGEAGELFF.

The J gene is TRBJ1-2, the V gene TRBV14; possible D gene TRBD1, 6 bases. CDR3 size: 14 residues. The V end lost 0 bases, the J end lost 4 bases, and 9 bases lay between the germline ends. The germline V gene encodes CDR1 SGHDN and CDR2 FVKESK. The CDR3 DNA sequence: TGTGCCAGCAGCCAAGATCCGGACAGCTATGGCTACACCTTC. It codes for CASSQDPDSYGYTF.

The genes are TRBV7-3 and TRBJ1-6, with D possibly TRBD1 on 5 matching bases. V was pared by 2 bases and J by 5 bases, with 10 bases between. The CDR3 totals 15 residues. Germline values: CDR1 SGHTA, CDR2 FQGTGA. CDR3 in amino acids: CASSLLPGNNSPLHF. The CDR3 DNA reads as TGTGCCAGCAGCTTATTACCAGGGAATAATTCACCCCTCCACTTT. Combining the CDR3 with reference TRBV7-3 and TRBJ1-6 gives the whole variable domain GAGVSQTPSNKVTEKGKYVELRCDPISGHTALYWYRQSLGQGPEFLIYFQGTGAADDSGLPNDRFFAVRPEGSVSTLKIQRTERGDSAVYLCASSLLPGNNSPLHFGNGTRLTVT.

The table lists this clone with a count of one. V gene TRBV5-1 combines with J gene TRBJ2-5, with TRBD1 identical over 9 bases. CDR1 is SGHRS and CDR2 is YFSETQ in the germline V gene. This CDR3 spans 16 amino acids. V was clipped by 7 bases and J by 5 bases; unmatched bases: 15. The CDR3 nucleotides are TGCGCCAGCTCTAGGGAACCGGGACAGGGATACGAGACCCAGTACTTC. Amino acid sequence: CASSREPGQGYETQYF.

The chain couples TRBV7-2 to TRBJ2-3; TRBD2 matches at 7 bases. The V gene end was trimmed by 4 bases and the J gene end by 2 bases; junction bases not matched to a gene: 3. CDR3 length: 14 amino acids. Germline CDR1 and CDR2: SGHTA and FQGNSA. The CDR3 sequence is CASSYAGVTDTQYF. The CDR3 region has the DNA TGTGCCAGCAGCTATGCGGGGGTCACAGATACGCAGTATTTT.

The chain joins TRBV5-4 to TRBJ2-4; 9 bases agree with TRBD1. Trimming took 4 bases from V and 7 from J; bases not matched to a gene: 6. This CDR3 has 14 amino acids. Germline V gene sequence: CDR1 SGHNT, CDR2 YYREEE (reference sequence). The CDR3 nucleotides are TGTGCCAGCAGCCTCGGGACAGGGATGAACATTCAGTACTTC. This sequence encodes CASSLGTGMNIQYF.

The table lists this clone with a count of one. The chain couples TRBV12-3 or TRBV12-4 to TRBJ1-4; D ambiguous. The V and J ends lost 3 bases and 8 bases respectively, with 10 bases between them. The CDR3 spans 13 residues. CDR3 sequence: CASSFSYLEKLFF. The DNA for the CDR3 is TGTGCCAGCAGTTTTTCCTATTTAGAAAAACTGTTTTTT.

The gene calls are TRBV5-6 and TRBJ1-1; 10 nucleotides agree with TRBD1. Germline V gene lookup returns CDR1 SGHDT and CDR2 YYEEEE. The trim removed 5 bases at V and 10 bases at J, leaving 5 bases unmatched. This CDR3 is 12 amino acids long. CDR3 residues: CASREGTGAAFF. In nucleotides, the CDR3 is TGTGCCAGCAGGGAGGGGACAGGGGCAGCTTTCTTT. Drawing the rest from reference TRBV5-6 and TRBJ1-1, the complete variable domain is DAGVTQSPTHLIKTRGQQVTLRCSPKSGHDTVSWYQQALGQGPQFIFQYYEEEERQRGNFPDRFSGHQFPNYSSELNVNALLLGDSALYLCASREGTGAAFFGQGTRLTVV.

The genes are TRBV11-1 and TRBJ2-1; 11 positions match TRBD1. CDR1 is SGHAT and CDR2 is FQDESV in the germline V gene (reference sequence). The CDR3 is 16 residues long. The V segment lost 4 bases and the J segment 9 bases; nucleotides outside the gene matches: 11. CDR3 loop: CASSYEGGQGVGEQFF. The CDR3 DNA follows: TGTGCCAGCAGCTATGAGGGGGGACAGGGGGTCGGTGAGCAGTTCTTC.

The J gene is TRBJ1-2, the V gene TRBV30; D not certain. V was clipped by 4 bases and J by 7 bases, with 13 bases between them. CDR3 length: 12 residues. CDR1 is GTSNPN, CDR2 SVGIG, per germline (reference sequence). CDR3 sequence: CAWKTLSRGYTF. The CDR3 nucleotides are TGTGCCTGGAAGACATTAAGTCGTGGCTACACCTTC.

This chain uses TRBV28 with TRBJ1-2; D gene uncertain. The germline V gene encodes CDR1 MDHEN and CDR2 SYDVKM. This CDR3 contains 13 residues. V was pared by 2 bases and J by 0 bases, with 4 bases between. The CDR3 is CASSLQANYGYTF. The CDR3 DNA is TGTGCCAGCAGTTTACAGGCTAACTATGGCTACACCTTC.

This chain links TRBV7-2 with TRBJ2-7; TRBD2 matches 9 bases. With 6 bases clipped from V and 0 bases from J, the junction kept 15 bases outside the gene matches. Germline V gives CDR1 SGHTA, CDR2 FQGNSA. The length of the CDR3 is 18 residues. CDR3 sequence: CASSTQSAAGGYSYEQYF. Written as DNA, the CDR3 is TGTGCCAGCAGTACCCAATCAGCCGCGGGGGGGTACTCCTACGAGCAGTACTTC.